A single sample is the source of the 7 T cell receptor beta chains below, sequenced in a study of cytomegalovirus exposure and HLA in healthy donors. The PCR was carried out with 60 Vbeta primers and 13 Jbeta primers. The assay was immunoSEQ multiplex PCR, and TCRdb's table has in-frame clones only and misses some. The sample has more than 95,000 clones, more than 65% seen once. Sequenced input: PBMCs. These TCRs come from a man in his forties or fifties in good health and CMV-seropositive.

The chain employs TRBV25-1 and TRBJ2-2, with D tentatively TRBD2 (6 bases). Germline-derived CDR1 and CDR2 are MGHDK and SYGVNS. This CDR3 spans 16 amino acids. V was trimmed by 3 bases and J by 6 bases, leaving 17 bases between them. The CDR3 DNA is TGTGCCAGCAGTGACTCCCGAGCCGGGACTTCCGGGGAGCTGTTTTTT. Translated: CASSDSRAGTSGELFF. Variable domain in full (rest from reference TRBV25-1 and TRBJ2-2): EADIYQTPRYLVIGTGKKITLECSQTMGHDKMYWYQQDPGMELHLIHYSYGVNSTEKGDLSSESTVSRIRTEHFPLTLESARPSHTSQYLCASSDSRAGTSGELFFGEGSRLTVL.

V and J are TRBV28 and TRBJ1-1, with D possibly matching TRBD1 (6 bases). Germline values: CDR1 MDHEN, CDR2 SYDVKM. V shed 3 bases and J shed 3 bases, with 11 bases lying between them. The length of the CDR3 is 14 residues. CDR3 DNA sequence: TGTGCCAGCAGTTTGGGGGGGCCTTACACTGAAGCTTTCTTT. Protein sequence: CASSLGGPYTEAFF.

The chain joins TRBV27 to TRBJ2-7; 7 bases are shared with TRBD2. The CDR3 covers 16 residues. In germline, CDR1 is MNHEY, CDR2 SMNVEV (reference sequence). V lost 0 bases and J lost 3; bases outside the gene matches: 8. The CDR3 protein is CASSLSGLAAVYEQYF. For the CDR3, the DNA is TGTGCCAGCAGTTTATCAGGGCTAGCGGCTGTCTACGAGCAGTACTTC.

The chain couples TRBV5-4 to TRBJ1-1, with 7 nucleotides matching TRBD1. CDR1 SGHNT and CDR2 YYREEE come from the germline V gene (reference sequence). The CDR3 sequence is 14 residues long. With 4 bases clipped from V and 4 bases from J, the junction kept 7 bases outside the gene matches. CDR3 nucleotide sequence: TGTGCCAGCAGCCGACAGGGTAGGAGCACTGAAGCTTTCTTT. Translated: CASSRQGRSTEAFF.

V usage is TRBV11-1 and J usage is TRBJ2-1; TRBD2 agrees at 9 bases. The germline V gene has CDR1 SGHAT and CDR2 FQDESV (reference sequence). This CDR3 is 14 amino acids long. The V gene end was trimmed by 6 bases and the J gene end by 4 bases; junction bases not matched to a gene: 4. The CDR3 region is CASRVAGEYNEQFF. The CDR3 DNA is TGTGCCAGCAGAGTAGCGGGGGAATACAATGAGCAGTTCTTC. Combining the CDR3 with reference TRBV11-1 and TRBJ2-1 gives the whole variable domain EAEVAQSPRYKITEKSQAVAFWCDPISGHATLYWYRQILGQGPELLVQFQDESVVDDSQLPKDRFSAERLKGVDSTLKIQPAELGDSAMYLCASRVAGEYNEQFFGPGTRLTVL.

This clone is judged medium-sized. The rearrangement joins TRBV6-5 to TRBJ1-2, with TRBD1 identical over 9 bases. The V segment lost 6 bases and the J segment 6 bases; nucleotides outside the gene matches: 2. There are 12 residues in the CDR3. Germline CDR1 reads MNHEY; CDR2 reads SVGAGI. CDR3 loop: CASSTGGDGYTF. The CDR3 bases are TGTGCCAGCAGCACAGGGGGCGATGGCTACACCTTC.

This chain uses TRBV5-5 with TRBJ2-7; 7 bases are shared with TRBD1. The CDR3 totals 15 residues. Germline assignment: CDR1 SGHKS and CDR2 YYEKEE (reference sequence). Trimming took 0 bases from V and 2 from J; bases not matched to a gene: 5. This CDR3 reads CASSLGGTAAYEQYF. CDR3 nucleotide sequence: TGTGCCAGCAGCTTGGGTGGGACAGCAGCCTACGAGCAGTACTTC.